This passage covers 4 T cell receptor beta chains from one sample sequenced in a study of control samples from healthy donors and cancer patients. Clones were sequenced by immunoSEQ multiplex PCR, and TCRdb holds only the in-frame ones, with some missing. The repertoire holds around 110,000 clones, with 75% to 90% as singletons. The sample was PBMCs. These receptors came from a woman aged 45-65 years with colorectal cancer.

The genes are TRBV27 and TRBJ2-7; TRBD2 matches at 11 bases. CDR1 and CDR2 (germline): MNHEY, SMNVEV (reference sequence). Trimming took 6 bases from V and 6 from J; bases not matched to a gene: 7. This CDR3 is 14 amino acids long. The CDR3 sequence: CASRDSGGAAEQYF. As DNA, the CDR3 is TGTGCCAGCAGAGATAGCGGGGGGGCCGCCGAGCAGTACTTC.

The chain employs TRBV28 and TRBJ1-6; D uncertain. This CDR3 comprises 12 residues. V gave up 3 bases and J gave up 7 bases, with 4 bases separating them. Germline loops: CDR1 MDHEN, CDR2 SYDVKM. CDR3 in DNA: TGTGCCAGCAGTTTGGCGAATTCACCCCTCCACTTT. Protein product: CASSLANSPLHF.

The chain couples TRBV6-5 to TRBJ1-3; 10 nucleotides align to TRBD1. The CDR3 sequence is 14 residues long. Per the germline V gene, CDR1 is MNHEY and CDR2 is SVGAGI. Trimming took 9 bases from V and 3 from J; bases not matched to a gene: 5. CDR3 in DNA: TGTGCCAGTGAAGACAGGGGGCGTGGAAACACCATATATTTT. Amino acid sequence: CASEDRGRGNTIYF.

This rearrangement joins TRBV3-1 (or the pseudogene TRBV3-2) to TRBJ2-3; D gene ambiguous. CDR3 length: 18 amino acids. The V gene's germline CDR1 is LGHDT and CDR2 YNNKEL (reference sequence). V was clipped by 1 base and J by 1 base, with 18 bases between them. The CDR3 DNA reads TGTGCCAGCAGCCAAGTAGCCCTGGACCACAAGGGCACAGATACGCAGTATTTT. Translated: CASSQVALDHKGTDTQYF.